The present T cell receptor (beta chain) was sequenced within a study of CD8 T cells in ankylosing spondylitis (dated 2017 in TCRdb). Looking at the study overall: The study profiled T cell receptor beta repertoires in healthy donors and ankylosing spondylitis patients to find disease-linked TCR variants. Peripheral blood was sampled, and synovial fluid was additionally collected from ankylosing spondylitis patients. The full study cohort comprised some 27 ankylosing spondylitis patients and about 110 healthy donors.

V and J are trimmed by 6 bases and 3 bases, and the gene matches miss 5 bases of the junction. The CDR3 numbers 14 residues from cysteine through phenylalanine. The CDR3 DNA has 42 bases and is translated from base 1. The germline V gene specifies MNHNS as CDR1 and SASEGT as CDR2. TCRdb records Illumina HiSeq 2500 as the sequencer. Quantitative 5'-RACE with molecular barcodes was used to prepare TCR beta libraries. The authors' analysis ran thus. Disease-linked TCR variants were identified with a new computational method built on a probabilistic model of VDJ rearrangement. TCRdb's own reprocessing of the public reads used fastp at Q25 and MiXCR and kept productive beta chains. Rows are unified per CDR3 protein, each entry keeping the most common DNA and genes. The V and J calls reflect TCRdb's pipeline rather than the authors' work. This sample has 200,000 to 300,000 distinct CDR3 sequences in its table, and roughly 8.2% of those were observed once. Of the sample, more than 4% is held by the ten largest clones.

Overall study results and their limits: Blood from ankylosing spondylitis patients appeared to be characterized by a TCR beta motif composed of about eight highly homologous amino acid variants. Significant enrichment of the disease-linked clones was reported in matched synovial fluid samples from ankylosing spondylitis patients. The disease-linked clones had a CD8+ phenotype and were found at relatively low frequencies in peripheral blood. Some TCR beta motif variants had previously been reported in synovial fluid and blood of reactive arthritis patients, which suggested common disease-initiation mechanisms.

This clonotype was counted ten times or more. It has no known antigen specificity. Base qualities were left out, and no much larger clone turns up one base away. Rearrangement joined TRBV6-1 to TRBJ2-7; 10 nucleotides in the junction match TRBD1. Sequencing was done on a sample of blood, either unsorted or a sorted T cell fraction (not recorded which). The sequence came from a female donor with ankylosing spondylitis or in good health (not recorded which). The CDR3 sequence is CASRSGTGDYEQYF. The DNA sequence is as follows: TGTGCCAGCAGATCCGGGACAGGGGACTACGAGCAGTACTTC.